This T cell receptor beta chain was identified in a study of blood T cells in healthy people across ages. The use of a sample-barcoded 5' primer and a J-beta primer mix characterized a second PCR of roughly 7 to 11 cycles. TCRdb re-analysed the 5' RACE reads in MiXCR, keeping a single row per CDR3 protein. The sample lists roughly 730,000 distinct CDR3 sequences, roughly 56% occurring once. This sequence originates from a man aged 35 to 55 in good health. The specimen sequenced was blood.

Here the CDR3 DNA reads TGCAGTGCTAGGCCCTTTGACAGGGTTGGGGACAATGAGCAGTTCTTC. Its protein is CSARPFDRVGDNEQFF. V is TRBV20-1 and J is TRBJ2-1; TRBD1 matches at 7 bases. The J segment lost 5 bases and the V segment lost 3 bases, leaving 13 bases of the junction unmatched. CDR1 is DFQATT and CDR2 is SNEGSKA in the germline V gene (reference sequence). The CDR3 covers 16 residues.